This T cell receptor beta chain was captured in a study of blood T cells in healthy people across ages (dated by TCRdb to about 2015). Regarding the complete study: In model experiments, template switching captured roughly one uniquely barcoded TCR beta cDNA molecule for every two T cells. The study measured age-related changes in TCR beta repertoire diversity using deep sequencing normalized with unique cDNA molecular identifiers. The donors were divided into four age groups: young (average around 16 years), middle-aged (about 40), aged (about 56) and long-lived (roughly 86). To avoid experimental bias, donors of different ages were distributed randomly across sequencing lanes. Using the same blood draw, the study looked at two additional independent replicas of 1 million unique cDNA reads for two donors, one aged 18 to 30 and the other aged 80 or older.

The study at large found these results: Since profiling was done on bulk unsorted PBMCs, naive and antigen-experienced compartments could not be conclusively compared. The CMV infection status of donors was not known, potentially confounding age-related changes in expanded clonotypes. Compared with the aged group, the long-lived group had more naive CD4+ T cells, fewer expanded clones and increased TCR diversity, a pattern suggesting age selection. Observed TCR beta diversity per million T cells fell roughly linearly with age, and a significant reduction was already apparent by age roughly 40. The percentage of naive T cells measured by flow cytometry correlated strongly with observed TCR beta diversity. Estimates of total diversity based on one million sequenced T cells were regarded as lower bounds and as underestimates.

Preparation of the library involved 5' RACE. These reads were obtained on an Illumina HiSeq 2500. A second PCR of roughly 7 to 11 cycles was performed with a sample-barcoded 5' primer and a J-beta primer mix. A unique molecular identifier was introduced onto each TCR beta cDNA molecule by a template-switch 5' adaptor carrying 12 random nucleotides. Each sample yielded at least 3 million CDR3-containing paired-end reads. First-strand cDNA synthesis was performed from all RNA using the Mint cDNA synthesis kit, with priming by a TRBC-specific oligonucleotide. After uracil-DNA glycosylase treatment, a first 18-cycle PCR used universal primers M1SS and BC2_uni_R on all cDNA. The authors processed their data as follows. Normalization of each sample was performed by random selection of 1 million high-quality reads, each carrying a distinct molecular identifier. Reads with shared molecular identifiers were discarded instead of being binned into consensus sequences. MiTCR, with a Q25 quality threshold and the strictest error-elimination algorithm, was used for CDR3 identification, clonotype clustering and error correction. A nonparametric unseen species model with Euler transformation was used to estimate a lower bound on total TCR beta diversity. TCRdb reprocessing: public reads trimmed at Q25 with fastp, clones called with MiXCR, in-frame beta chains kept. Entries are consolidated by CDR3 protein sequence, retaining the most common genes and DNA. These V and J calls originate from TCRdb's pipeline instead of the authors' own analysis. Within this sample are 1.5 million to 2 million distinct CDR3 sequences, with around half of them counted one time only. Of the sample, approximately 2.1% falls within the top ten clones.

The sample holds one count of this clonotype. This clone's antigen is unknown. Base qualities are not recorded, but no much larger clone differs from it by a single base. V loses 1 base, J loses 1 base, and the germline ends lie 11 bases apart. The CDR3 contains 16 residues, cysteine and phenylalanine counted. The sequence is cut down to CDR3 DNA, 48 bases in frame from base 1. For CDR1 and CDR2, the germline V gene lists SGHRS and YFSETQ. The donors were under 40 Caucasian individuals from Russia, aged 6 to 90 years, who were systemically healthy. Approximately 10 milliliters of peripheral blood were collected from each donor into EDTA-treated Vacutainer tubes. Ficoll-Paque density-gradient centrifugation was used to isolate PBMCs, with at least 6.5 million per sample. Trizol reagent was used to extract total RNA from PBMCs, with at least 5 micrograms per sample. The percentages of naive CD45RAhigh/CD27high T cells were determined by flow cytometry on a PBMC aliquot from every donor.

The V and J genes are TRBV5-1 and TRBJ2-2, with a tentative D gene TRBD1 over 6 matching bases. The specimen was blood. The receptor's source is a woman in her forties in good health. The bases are TGCGCCAGCAGCTTGCGGCCGGACAGGAACACCGGGGAGCTGTTTTTT. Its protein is CASSLRPDRNTGELFF.